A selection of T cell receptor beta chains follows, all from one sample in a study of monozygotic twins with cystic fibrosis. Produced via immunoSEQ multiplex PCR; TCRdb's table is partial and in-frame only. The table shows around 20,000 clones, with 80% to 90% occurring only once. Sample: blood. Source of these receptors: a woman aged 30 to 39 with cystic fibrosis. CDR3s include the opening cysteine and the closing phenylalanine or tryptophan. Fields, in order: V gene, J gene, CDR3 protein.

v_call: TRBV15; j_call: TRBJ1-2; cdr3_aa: CATSVHPHRDSLNYGYTF
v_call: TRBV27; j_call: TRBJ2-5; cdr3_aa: CASSLNGGTGRLGTQYF
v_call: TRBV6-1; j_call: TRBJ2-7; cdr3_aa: CASETGVGGEQYF
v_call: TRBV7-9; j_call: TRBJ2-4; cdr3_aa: CASSLGESLGKNIQYF
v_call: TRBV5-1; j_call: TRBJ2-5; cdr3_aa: CASSLGQSRTQYF
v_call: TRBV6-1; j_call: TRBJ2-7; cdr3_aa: CASSEQGARVEQYF
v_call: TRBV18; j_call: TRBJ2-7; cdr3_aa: CASSPRGREQYF
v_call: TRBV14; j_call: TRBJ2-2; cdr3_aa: CASSHAGTGNTGELFF
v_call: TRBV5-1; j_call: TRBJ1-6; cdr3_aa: CASTVRGGNSPLHF
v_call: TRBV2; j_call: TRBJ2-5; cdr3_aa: CASGGGQETQYF
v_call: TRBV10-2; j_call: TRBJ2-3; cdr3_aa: CASRGGSRLAGGPSTDTQYF
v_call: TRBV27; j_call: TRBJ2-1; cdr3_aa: CASSLRTAYNEQFF
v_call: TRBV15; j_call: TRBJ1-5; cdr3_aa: CATSRGTGGQPQHF
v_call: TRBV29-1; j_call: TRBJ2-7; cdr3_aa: CSAGRGRGIFYEQYF
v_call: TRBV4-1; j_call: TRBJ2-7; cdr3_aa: CASSQGPGQGAFEQYF
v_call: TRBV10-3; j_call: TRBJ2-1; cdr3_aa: CAISESGLAGGGEQFF
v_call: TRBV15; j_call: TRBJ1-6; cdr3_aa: CATSRVQVNSPLHF
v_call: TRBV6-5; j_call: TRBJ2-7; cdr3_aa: CASSFDRGQSYEQYF
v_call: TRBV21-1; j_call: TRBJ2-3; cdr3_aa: CASSRLRSHPSTDTQYF
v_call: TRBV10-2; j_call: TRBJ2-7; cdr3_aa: CASSEWGGADEQYF
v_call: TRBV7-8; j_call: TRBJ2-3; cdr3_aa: CASSLSLLLGTIPADTQYF
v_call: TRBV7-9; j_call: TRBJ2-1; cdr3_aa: CASSPQGGGSYNEQFF
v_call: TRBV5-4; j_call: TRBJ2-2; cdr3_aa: CASSPDGTTNTGELFF
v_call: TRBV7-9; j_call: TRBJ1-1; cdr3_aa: CASSFYQGNTEAFF
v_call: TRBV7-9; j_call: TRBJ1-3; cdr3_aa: CASSLEVGKHIYF
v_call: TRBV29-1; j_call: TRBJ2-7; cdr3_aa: CSVEGVRTGRMAEQYF
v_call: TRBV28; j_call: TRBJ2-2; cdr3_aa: CASHHDRALSNTGELFF
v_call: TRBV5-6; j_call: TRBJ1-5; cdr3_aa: CASSFGSFNQPQHF
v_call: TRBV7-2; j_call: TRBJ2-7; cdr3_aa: CASSLSGLYEQYF
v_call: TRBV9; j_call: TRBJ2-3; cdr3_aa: CASSPGNTQYF
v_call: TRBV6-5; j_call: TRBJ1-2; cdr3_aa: CASSKALGYGYTF
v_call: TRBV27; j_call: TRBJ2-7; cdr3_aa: CASSPSAGGLSYEQYF
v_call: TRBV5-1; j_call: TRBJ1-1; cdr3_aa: CASRPMTGFEVEAFF
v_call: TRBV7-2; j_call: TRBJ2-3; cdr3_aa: CASSLGVTSGASTDTQYF
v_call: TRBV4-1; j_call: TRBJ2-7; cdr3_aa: CASSQDLGTGSYEQYF
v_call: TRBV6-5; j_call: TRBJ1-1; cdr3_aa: CASSYMGTEAFF
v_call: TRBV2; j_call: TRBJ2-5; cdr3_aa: CASSGTSGGSGVQYF
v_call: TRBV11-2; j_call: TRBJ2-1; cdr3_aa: CASSFRLAGDNEQFF
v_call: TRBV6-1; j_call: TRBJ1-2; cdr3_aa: CASTPQGILNYGYTF
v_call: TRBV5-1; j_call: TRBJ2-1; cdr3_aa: CASSQGTLAGGPRYNEQFF
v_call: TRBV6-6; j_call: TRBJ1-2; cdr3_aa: CASTSDRGLYGYTF